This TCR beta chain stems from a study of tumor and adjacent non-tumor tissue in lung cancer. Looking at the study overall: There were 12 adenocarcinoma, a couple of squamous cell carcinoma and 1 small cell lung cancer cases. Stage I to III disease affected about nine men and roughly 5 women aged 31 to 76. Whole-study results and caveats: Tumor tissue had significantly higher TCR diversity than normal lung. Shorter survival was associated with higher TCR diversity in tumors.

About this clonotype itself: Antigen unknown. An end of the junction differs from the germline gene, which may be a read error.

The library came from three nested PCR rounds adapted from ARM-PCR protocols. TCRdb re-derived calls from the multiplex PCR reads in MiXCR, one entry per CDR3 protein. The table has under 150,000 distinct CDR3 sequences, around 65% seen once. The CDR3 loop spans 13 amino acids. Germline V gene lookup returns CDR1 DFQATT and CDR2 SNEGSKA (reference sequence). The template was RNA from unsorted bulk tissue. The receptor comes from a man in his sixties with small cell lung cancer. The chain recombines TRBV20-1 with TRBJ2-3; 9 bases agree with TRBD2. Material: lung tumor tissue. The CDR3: CSALAGTTDMQYF. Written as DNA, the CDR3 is TGCAGTGCCCTAGCGGGAACCACAGATATGCAGTATTTT.